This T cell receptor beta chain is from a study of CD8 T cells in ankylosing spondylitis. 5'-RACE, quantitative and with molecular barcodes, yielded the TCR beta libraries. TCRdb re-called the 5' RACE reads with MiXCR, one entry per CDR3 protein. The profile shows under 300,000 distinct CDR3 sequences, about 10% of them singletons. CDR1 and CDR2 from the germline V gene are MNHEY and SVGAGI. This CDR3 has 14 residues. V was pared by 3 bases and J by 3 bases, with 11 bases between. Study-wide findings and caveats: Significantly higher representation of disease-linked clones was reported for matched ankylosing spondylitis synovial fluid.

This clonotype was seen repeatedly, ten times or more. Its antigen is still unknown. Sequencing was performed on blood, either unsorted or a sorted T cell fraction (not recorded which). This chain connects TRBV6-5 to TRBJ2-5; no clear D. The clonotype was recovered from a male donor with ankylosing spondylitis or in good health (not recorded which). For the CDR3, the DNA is TGTGCCAGCAGTTATGGACGGATCGAAGAGACCCAGTACTTC. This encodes CASSYGRIEETQYF.